The entry that follows covers one T cell receptor (beta chain) sequence. Antigen specificity is unknown. TCRdb's table, derived via immunoSEQ multiplex PCR, lists solely in-frame clones and lacks some. The sample holds 15,000 to 20,000 clones, around 86% seen once. This record comes from a study of neoadjuvant nivolumab and ipilimumab in lung cancer. Points from the study as a whole: TCR richness and clonality were higher in tumors than adjacent uninvolved lung. TCR sequencing covered a small number of samples.

This CDR3 region has 12 residues. The germline V gene encodes CDR1 SNHLY and CDR2 FYNNEI. Trimming stripped 6 bases from V and 9 bases from J, with 12 bases between. Source: peripheral blood, taken before neoadjuvant nivolumab, alone or with ipilimumab. The rearrangement joins TRBV2 to TRBJ2-1; D unclear. The source of this sequence is an adult with non-small cell lung cancer. The CDR3 bases are TGTGCCAGCAGCACAGAGTGGGGTGAGCAGTTCTTC. It yields the protein CASSTEWGEQFF.